This TCR beta chain was obtained from a study of cytomegalovirus exposure and HLA in healthy donors. The study's findings and limits: For cytomegalovirus status, the classifier reportedly gave diagnoses with high specificity and sensitivity. Further analysis, carried out later, found HLA-associated TCR beta chains more clonally expanded than equally common other chains.

Each donor was nominally healthy when sampled (though unrecorded immune exposures were likely). This CDR3 spans 16 amino acids. The ends were cut back, 0 bases at V and 0 bases at J, with 12 bases in the middle. Germline CDR1 and CDR2: SGDLS and YYNGEE. This clone showed up just a few times. No antigen is known for it. Researchers ran the PCR with 60 Vbeta and 13 Jbeta primers. Measured with immunoSEQ multiplex PCR; TCRdb has only the in-frame clones, and not every one. The data contain roughly 150,000 clones, 64% of them seen just once; the ten biggest clones take up roughly 3.1%. Source material: PBMCs. The source is a woman aged 25 to 39 in good health and CMV-seropositive. The chain couples TRBV9 to TRBJ2-5, with D possibly matching TRBD1 (5 bases). The CDR3 region has the DNA TGTGCCAGCAGCGTAGGTTGGGGCGGAAACCAAGAGACCCAGTACTTC. Amino acids: CASSVGWGGNQETQYF.